This TCR beta chain was identified in a study of breast tumors, draining lymph nodes, adjacent tissues. The study's findings and limits: Tumor TCR diversity was below lymph nodes but above nontumor tissue. Findings are consistent with lymph node origin and intratumoral expansion of most tumor T cells. Tumor and nontumor repertoires were significantly more similar in luminal-like than in basal-like breast cancer.

TCRdb re-analysed the multiplex PCR reads in MiXCR, keeping a single row per CDR3 protein. This table has about 47,000 distinct CDR3 sequences, 20% to 25% appearing once. This clonotype occurred many times. Antigen unknown. The source of this sequence is a female donor with breast cancer. Some clones in this sample may be carry-over from other donors' samples. Sample: breast tumor tissue.

This chain's CDR3 is CASSYSGPGFSSYNEQFF. For the CDR3, the DNA is TGTGCCAGCAGTTACTCTGGACCGGGGTTTAGCTCCTACAATGAGCAGTTCTTC. The chain links TRBV6-5 to TRBJ2-1; weak D call: TRBD2 (5 bases). V lost 0 bases, J lost 0 bases, and 15 bases lay in between. Germline V CDR1 and CDR2: MNHEY, SVGAGI. This CDR3 contains 18 residues.